This passage covers 31 T cell receptor beta chains from one sample sequenced in a study of cytomegalovirus exposure and HLA in healthy donors. The primer mix had 60 Vbeta and 13 Jbeta primers. Repertoires were generated with immunoSEQ multiplex PCR, while TCRdb's copy carries only in-frame clones and drops some. The table lists under 250,000 clones, about 78% of them singletons. Sequencing was done on a sample of PBMCs. These receptors were taken from a male donor in good health and CMV-seronegative.

This clone was counted a few times. The CDR3 here is CASSTYDRGVNDTQYF. The CDR3 DNA reads TGTGCCAGCAGCACCTACGACAGGGGAGTGAACGATACGCAGTATTTT. The genes are TRBV11-3 and TRBJ2-3; 8 bases are a match to TRBD1. The junction had 13 bases not matched to a gene; V was cut back by 5 bases and J by 6 bases. This CDR3 region has 16 residues. CDR1 is SGHNT, CDR2 YENEEA, per germline.

J is TRBJ2-7 and V is TRBV18, with D maybe TRBD1 (5 bases). V was trimmed by 4 bases and J by 5 bases, leaving 18 bases between them. The germline gives CDR1 KGHSH, CDR2 LQKENI. CDR3 length: 15 amino acids. The DNA of the CDR3 is TGTGCCAGCTCACGCCCAGGGTCCACCAACCACGAGCAGTACTTC. This translates into CASSRPGSTNHEQYF.

The genes are TRBV30 and TRBJ2-4; 9 nucleotides align to TRBD2. Germline trimming cut 4 bases from V and 7 bases from J; bases unmatched to any gene: 8. The germline gives CDR1 GTSNPN, CDR2 SVGIG (reference sequence). This CDR3 is built from 14 residues. The CDR3 DNA is TGTGCCTGGATGTCTAGCGGGACCTCGAACATTCAGTACTTC. Translating it yields CAWMSSGTSNIQYF.

This clone has a handful of counts. The J gene is TRBJ2-1, the V gene TRBV29-1; D not certain. V lost 8 bases and J 0 bases, leaving 8 bases between the germline ends. The CDR3 spans 12 residues. The V gene's germline CDR1 is SQVTM and CDR2 ANQGSEA. The CDR3 sequence is CSQRGSYNEQFF. The CDR3 DNA sequence: TGCAGCCAGCGTGGCTCCTACAATGAGCAGTTCTTC.

V is TRBV25-1 and J is TRBJ2-1, with 10 bases aligning to TRBD2. Germline CDR1 reads MGHDK; CDR2 reads SYGVNS. The CDR3 length is 17 residues. Germline trimming cut 2 bases from V and 7 bases from J; bases unmatched to any gene: 11. The CDR3: CASSENPWTSGTNEQFF. The CDR3 bases are TGTGCCAGCAGTGAAAACCCGTGGACTAGCGGAACGAATGAGCAGTTCTTC.

J is TRBJ1-5 and V is TRBV7-2; tentatively, D is TRBD1 (6 bases). This CDR3 comprises 16 residues. CDR1 and CDR2 from the germline V gene are SGHTA and FQGNSA. Between the trimmed V and J ends, which lost 4 bases and 0 bases, there was a span of 13 bases. The CDR3 DNA is TGTGCCAGCAGCTCCGCACAGGGCCTTAGCAATCAGCCCCAGCATTTT. Residues: CASSSAQGLSNQPQHF.

This chain uses TRBV10-3 with TRBJ2-3; 9 bases agree with TRBD2. Per germline, CDR1 ENHRY and CDR2 SYGVKD. This CDR3 is 17 amino acids long. V lost 3 bases, J lost 2 bases, and 9 bases stayed unmatched. CDR3 in amino acids: CAISETGTSTLTDTQYF. CDR3 nucleotides: TGTGCCATCAGTGAAACCGGGACTAGCACCCTCACAGATACGCAGTATTTT.

This clone has only a few counts. The chain joins TRBV5-5 to TRBJ2-7; the D is unclear. The CDR3 runs to 15 residues. Germline V gene sequence: CDR1 SGHKS, CDR2 YYEKEE (reference sequence). V gave up 0 bases and J gave up 0 bases, with 10 bases separating them. The CDR3 loop reads CASSLVLESSYEQYF. CDR3 sequence (DNA): TGTGCCAGCAGCTTGGTGCTTGAGAGCTCCTACGAGCAGTACTTC.

The J gene is TRBJ2-6, the V gene TRBV4-1; D gene uncertain. The CDR3 has 14 residues. Between the trimmed V and J ends, which lost 3 bases and 9 bases, there was a span of 12 bases. CDR1 is MGHRA, CDR2 YSYEKL, per germline. CDR3 nucleotide sequence: TGCGCCAGCAGCCAGGCAGATCCAGTCAACGTCCTGACTTTC. It translates to CASSQADPVNVLTF.

V is TRBV4-2 and J is TRBJ2-7; no firm D call. CDR1 and CDR2 from the germline V gene are LGHNA and YNFKEQ. CDR3 length: 12 residues. V lost 0 bases and J lost 6, with 6 bases in between. The CDR3 bases are TGTGCCAGCAGCCAAGATAGAACCGAGCAGTACTTC. It encodes CASSQDRTEQYF.

The V and J genes are TRBV28 and TRBJ2-5; D remains unclear. Germline V gene data show CDR1 as MDHEN and CDR2 as SYDVKM. The CDR3 contains 13 residues. Trimming took off 9 bases at V and 0 bases at J, with 11 bases between the two ends. The CDR3: CASETAYQETQYF. The CDR3 bases are TGTGCCAGTGAAACAGCCTACCAAGAGACCCAGTACTTC.

This sequence joins TRBV14 and TRBJ1-4; D is unclear. Germline values: CDR1 SGHDN, CDR2 FVKESK. This CDR3 comprises 16 residues. V was clipped by 0 bases and J by 0 bases, with 8 bases between them. The CDR3 here is CASSQDPFATNEKLFF. The CDR3, as DNA: TGTGCCAGCAGCCAAGATCCGTTTGCAACTAATGAAAAACTGTTTTTT.

The chain is built from TRBV4-1 and TRBJ2-1, with TRBD1 identical over 8 bases. CDR3 length: 14 amino acids. CDR1 and CDR2 from the germline V gene are MGHRA and YSYEKL. The junction had 2 bases not matched to a gene; V was cut back by 5 bases and J by 2 bases. Here the CDR3 DNA reads TGCGCCAGCAGCGGACAGGGCCCCTACAATGAGCAGTTCTTC. It translates to CASSGQGPYNEQFF.

The chain links TRBV7-6 to TRBJ2-7, with 7 nucleotides matching TRBD1. The junction had 9 bases not matched to a gene; V was cut back by 3 bases and J by 7 bases. The germline V gene encodes CDR1 SGHVS and CDR2 FNYEAQ. This CDR3 has 14 amino acids. CDR3 region: CASSFGDSFGEQYF. The CDR3 DNA is TGTGCCAGCAGCTTCGGGGACAGTTTCGGTGAGCAGTACTTC.

The chain joins TRBV4-1 to TRBJ2-3; D gene uncertain. In germline, CDR1 is MGHRA, CDR2 YSYEKL. V was shortened by 0 bases and J by 1 base, with 5 bases between the two germline ends. The CDR3 totals 14 residues. CDR3 DNA: TGCGCCAGCAGCCAAGAACGGGGCACAGATACGCAGTATTTT. Translating it yields CASSQERGTDTQYF.

CDR3 in amino acids: CSVGGGTGRFYEQYF. For the CDR3, the DNA is TGCAGCGTTGGGGGCGGGACAGGGAGGTTCTACGAGCAGTACTTC. The chain carries TRBV29-1 and TRBJ2-7; 9 nucleotides match TRBD1. J lost 3 bases, V lost 4 bases, and 10 bases had no gene match. The CDR3 sequence is 15 residues long. Germline loops: CDR1 SQVTM, CDR2 ANQGSEA.

The chain joins TRBV5-6 to TRBJ2-7, with 16 bases matching TRBD2. In germline, CDR1 is SGHDT, CDR2 YYEEEE. The CDR3 has 19 residues. V trimming: 3 bases; J trimming: 0 bases; junction bases outside the gene matches: 9. The CDR3 sequence: CASSSVPGLAGGISYEQYF. CDR3 DNA sequence: TGTGCCAGCAGCTCGGTACCGGGACTAGCGGGAGGGATCTCCTACGAGCAGTACTTC.

The rearrangement joins TRBV4-1 to TRBJ2-3; 11 bases match TRBD2. The trim removed 0 bases at V and 7 bases at J, leaving 9 bases unmatched. This CDR3 has 17 amino acids. Germline V CDR1 and CDR2: MGHRA, YSYEKL. The CDR3 loop is CASSQDPIAGGKHTQYF. The CDR3 bases are TGCGCCAGCAGCCAAGATCCGATAGCGGGAGGGAAACATACGCAGTATTTT.

J is TRBJ2-3 and V is TRBV9; 7 nucleotides agree with TRBD2. V was pared by 3 bases and J by 4 bases, with 5 bases of the junction left unmatched. The CDR3 has 14 amino acids. The germline V gene has CDR1 SGDLS and CDR2 YYNGEE. The CDR3 DNA sequence: TGTGCCAGCAGCGCGAGCGGGAAGTCAGATACGCAGTATTTT. It encodes CASSASGKSDTQYF.

The rearrangement uses TRBV5-1 and TRBJ2-3; no reliable D call. The CDR3 spans 13 residues. The V gene lost 4 bases and the J gene lost 4 bases, with 10 bases spanning the gap. The germline V gene has CDR1 SGHRS and CDR2 YFSETQ. The DNA of the CDR3 is TGCGCCAGCAGCGACTCCACTCCAGATACGCAGTATTTT. Translation gives CASSDSTPDTQYF.

The chain employs TRBV5-1 and TRBJ2-1; D is perhaps TRBD2 (6 bases). Germline-derived CDR1 and CDR2 are SGHRS and YFSETQ. The CDR3 has 14 amino acids. With 0 bases removed from V and 8 bases from J, the gap between germline ends came to 12 bases. DNA for the CDR3: TGCGCCAGCAGCTTGGTCGCGCCGGGGGATGAGCAGTTCTTC. Amino acid sequence: CASSLVAPGDEQFF.

J is TRBJ2-1 and V is TRBV7-6; 7 bases are shared with TRBD2. The CDR3 totals 15 residues. V shed 3 bases, J shed 9 bases, and the junction held 11 bases outside the gene matches. CDR1 is SGHVS, CDR2 FNYEAQ, per germline. As DNA, the CDR3 is TGTGCCAGCAGCTTGGGTGGGGGGGGAGTAGGTGAGCAGTTCTTC. It is translated as CASSLGGGGVGEQFF.

The genes are TRBV9 and TRBJ2-7; 7 nucleotides align to TRBD2. The V segment lost 0 bases and the J segment 2 bases; nucleotides outside the gene matches: 8. Germline CDR1 SGDLS, CDR2 YYNGEE. The CDR3 totals 16 residues. The CDR3 protein is CASSVGLADLTYEQYF. As DNA, the CDR3 is TGTGCCAGCAGCGTAGGCCTAGCGGATCTAACCTACGAGCAGTACTTC.

This clone was recorded a few times. The chain uses TRBV5-1 and TRBJ2-1; no clear D. Deletions cut 0 bases from V and 7 bases from J, with 8 bases between. Germline V gene lookup returns CDR1 SGHRS and CDR2 YFSETQ. This CDR3 is 13 amino acids long. CDR3 DNA sequence: TGCGCCAGCAGCTTGGTCCCAACTAATGAGCAGTTCTTC. This gives the protein CASSLVPTNEQFF.

The chain has TRBV6-5 and TRBJ2-7; 11 bases fit TRBD2. V shed 8 bases and J 4 bases; nucleotides not matched to a gene: 4. The germline gives CDR1 MNHEY, CDR2 SVGAGI. The CDR3 length is 13 residues. CDR3 DNA: TGTGCCAGCCGGACTAGCGGGCAGTACGAGCAGTACTTC. Translated: CASRTSGQYEQYF.

The CDR3 nucleotides are TGTGCCAGCAGCTGGACCGGGACAGGGGGGGACAATGAGCAGTTCTTC. It translates to CASSWTGTGGDNEQFF. The chain couples TRBV7-2 to TRBJ2-1; 11 bases line up with TRBD1. Germline values: CDR1 SGHTA, CDR2 FQGNSA. The J segment lost 5 bases and the V segment lost 4 bases, leaving 7 bases of the junction unmatched. This CDR3 has 16 residues. Drawing the rest from reference TRBV7-2 and TRBJ2-1, the complete variable domain is GAGVSQSPSNKVTEKGKDVELRCDPISGHTALYWYRQSLGQGLEFLIYFQGNSAPDKSGLPSDRFSAERTGGSVSTLTIQRTQQEDSAVYLCASSWTGTGGDNEQFFGPGTRLTVL.

This clone was observed a few times. This chain uses TRBV5-1 with TRBJ2-6; TRBD2 might be the D (6 bases). V lost 2 bases and J lost 4, with 13 bases in between. In germline, CDR1 is SGHRS, CDR2 YFSETQ. The CDR3 is made up of 16 amino acids. CDR3 DNA sequence: TGCGCCAGCAGCTTAGGAGGGGCGGGCGGGGCCAACGTCCTGACTTTC. Protein: CASSLGGAGGANVLTF.

V usage is TRBV19 and J usage is TRBJ2-1, with D maybe TRBD1 (6 bases). This CDR3 is built from 15 residues. V was shortened by 4 bases and J by 8 bases, with 18 bases between the two germline ends. The germline V gene has CDR1 LNHDA and CDR2 SQIVND (reference sequence). This CDR3 reads CASSTSGESLYEQFF. As DNA, the CDR3 is TGTGCCAGTAGTACATCAGGGGAATCGTTGTATGAGCAGTTCTTC.

CDR3 sequence (DNA): TGTGCCAGCAGTGTAGGCCGCAGGGGGATCCCTGGCACAGATACGCAGTATTTT. Translating gives CASSVGRRGIPGTDTQYF. This chain joins TRBV25-1 and TRBJ2-3; 7 nucleotides agree with TRBD1. This CDR3 has 18 residues. In germline, CDR1 is MGHDK, CDR2 SYGVNS. The junction had 14 bases not matched to a gene; V was cut back by 4 bases and J by 1 base. Full variable domain (outside the CDR3, taken from reference TRBV25-1 and TRBJ2-3): EADIYQTPRYLVIGTGKKITLECSQTMGHDKMYWYQQDPGMELHLIHYSYGVNSTEKGDLSSESTVSRIRTEHFPLTLESARPSHTSQYLCASSVGRRGIPGTDTQYFGPGTRLTVL.

The V gene is TRBV21-1, the J gene TRBJ2-5; the table's D call, TRBD2, has no DNA check behind it. TRBV21-1 is described as a pseudogene. This CDR3 has 16 amino acids. The chain's CDR3 is CASSKCGATREETQYF. In DNA, the CDR3 is TGTGCCAGCAGCAAGTGCGGCGCTACAAGAGAAGAGACCCAGTACTTC.

About this clone itself: A read error may produce the germline difference seen at one junction end. The chain joins TRBV13 to TRBJ2-1; tentative D call: TRBD2 (5 bases). CDR1 and CDR2 (germline): PRHDT, FYEKMQ (reference sequence). This CDR3 comprises 16 residues. CDR3 region: CASSVGLPPTYNEQFF. The CDR3 DNA follows: TGTGCCAGCAGCGTAGGACTGCCACCCACCTACAATGAGCAGTTCTTC.